This T cell receptor (beta chain) was documented in a study of T cell repertoires in aging, cancer and after chemotherapy. Study information: Donor ages fell into six groups from 30 or younger up to 70 or older. Clear clonal overlap appeared across healthy donor samples taken over several months to years.

This clonotype qualifies as medium-sized (0.01 to 0.1%). Germline V gene sequence: CDR1 MNHEY, CDR2 SMNVEV (reference sequence). After removal of 6 bases from V and 3 bases from J, the junction contained 9 bases not matched to a gene. The CDR3 totals 15 residues. TCR beta rearrangements were amplified from peripheral blood genomic DNA. A mixed TRB-A/B primer pool amplified rearranged TRB by multiplex touch-down PCR. MiXCR was run by TCRdb on the multiplex PCR reads, yielding one entry per CDR3 protein. The table shows approximately 12,000 distinct CDR3 sequences, with more than 25% occurring only once.

The source material was blood. This clonotype was sampled from a human donor in good health. This chain uses TRBV27 with TRBJ1-2, with 8 bases aligning to TRBD1. The CDR3 loop reads CASRPGGAPHYGYTF. The CDR3 region has the DNA TGTGCCAGCAGACCAGGGGGCGCCCCCCACTATGGCTACACCTTC.